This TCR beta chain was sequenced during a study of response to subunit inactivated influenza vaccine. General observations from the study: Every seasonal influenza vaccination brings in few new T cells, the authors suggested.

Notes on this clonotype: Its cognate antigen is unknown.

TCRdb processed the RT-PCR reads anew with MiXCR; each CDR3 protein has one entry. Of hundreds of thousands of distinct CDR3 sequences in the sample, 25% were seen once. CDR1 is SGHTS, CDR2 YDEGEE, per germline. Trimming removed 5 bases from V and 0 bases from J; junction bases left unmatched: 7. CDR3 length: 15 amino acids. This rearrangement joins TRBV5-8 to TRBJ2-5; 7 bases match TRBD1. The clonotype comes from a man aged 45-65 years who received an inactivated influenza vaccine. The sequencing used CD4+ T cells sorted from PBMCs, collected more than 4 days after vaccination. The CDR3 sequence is CASSRGQADQETQYF. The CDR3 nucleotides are TGTGCCAGCAGTAGAGGACAGGCCGACCAAGAGACCCAGTACTTC.